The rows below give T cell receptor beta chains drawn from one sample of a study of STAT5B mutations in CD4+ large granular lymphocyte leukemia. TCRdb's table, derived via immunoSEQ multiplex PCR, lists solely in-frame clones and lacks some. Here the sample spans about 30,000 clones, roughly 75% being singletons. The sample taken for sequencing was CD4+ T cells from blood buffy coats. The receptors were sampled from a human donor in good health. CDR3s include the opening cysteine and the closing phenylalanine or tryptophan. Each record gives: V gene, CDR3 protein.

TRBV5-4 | CASSLARGNEQFF
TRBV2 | CAGGTTNYGYTF
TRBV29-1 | CSIFDNEQFF
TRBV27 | CASSPIQGAAHEKLFF
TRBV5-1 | CASSPSGDFTQETQYF
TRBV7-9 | CASSFRQGHEQFF
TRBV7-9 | CASSLAMGPARSYSPLHF
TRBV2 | CASSVRGFSQFF
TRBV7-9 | CASSFIPAASYEQYF
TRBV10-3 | CAISPLDPLGTEAFF
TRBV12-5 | CASGASRNTGELFF
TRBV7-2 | CASSQGLRTDTQYF
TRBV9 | CASSVQANTGGVSNEQFF
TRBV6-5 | CASSSGLSGYTF
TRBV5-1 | CASSEADEQYF
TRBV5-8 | CASSSDRGHQETQYF
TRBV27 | CASSGGTAHQETQYF
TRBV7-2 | CASSSQLDRTEAFF
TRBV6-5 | CASSYMDSYRREQFF
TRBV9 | CASSRQGGYTF
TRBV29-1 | CSAGKPGLAGFEQFF
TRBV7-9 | CASSPRGDSSYEQYF
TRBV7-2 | CASSLDRLVAYF
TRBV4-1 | CASSQDSGYTEAFF
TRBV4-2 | CASSQETSGRYVRETQYF
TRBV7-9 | CASSSFPGPEYGYTF
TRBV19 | CASSIQGQPQHF
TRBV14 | CASSQDFVTDPYEQYF